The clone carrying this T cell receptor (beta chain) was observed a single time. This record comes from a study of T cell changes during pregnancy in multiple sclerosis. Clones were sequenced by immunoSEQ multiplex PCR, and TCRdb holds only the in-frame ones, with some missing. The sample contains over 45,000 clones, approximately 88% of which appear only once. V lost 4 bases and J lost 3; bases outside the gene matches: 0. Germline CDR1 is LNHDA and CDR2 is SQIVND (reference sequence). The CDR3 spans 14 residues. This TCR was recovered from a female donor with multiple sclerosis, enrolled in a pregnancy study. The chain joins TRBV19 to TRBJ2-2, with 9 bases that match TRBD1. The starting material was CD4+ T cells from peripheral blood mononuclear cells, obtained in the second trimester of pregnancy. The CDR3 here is CASSRDRDTGELFF. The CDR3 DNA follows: TGTGCCAGTAGTAGGGACAGGGACACCGGGGAGCTGTTTTTT. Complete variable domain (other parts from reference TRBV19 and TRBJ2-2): DGGITQSPKYLFRKEGQNVTLSCEQNLNHDAMYWYRQDPGQGLRLIYYSQIVNDFQKGDIAEGYSVSREKKESFPLTVTSAQKNPTAFYLCASSRDRDTGELFFGEGSRLTVL.